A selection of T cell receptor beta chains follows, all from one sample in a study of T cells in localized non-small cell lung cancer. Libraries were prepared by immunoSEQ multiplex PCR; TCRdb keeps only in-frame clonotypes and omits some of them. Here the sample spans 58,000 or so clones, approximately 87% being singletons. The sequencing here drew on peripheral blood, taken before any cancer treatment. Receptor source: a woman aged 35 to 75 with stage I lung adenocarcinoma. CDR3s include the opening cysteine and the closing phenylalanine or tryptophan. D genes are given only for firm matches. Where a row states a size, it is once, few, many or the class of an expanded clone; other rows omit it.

cdr3_nt: TGTGCCAGCAGCTGGGGACAGGGAATCGGGAGCAATCAGCCCCAGCATTTT
cdr3_aa: CASSWGQGIGSNQPQHF
clone_size: NA
v_call: TRBV28
d_call: TRBD1
j_call: TRBJ1-5

cdr3_nt: TGTGCCAGCAGCTCTATGGACACAGCCAGCACTGAAGCTTTCTTT
cdr3_aa: CASSSMDTASTEAFF
clone_size: NA
v_call: TRBV5-4
d_call: NA
j_call: TRBJ1-1

cdr3_nt: TGCGCCAGCAGCGAGGGGAGCTCTGGAAACACCATATATTTT
cdr3_aa: CASSEGSSGNTIYF
clone_size: NA
v_call: TRBV5-1
d_call: NA
j_call: TRBJ1-3

cdr3_nt: TGTGCCACCAGCAGAGATCATATCACCGGGGAGCTGTTTTTT
cdr3_aa: CATSRDHITGELFF
clone_size: NA
v_call: TRBV15
d_call: NA
j_call: TRBJ2-2

cdr3_nt: TGTGCCAGTAGTTCTACAGCTAACTATGGCTACACCTTC
cdr3_aa: CASSSTANYGYTF
clone_size: NA
v_call: TRBV19
d_call: NA
j_call: TRBJ1-2

cdr3_nt: TGTGCCAGCAGCTTTACCGGGACAGAGCCTGGCTACACCTTC
cdr3_aa: CASSFTGTEPGYTF
clone_size: few
v_call: TRBV7-9
d_call: TRBD1
j_call: TRBJ1-2

cdr3_nt: TGTGCCAGCTCATCGACTTATGACAGGGTCACCGGGGAGCTGTTTTTT
cdr3_aa: CASSSTYDRVTGELFF
clone_size: NA
v_call: TRBV18
d_call: TRBD1
j_call: TRBJ2-2

cdr3_nt: TGTGCCAGCAGCTTAGGACAGGGGAACGATGGCTACACCTTC
cdr3_aa: CASSLGQGNDGYTF
clone_size: NA
v_call: TRBV7-9
d_call: TRBD1
j_call: TRBJ1-2

cdr3_nt: TGCAGCGTGATTGGGGGGGCTACTGAAGCTTTCTTT
cdr3_aa: CSVIGGATEAFF
clone_size: medium-sized
v_call: TRBV29-1
d_call: NA
j_call: TRBJ1-1

cdr3_nt: TGTGCCTGGAGTGTTGGCGGACAGGGCTCCTACGAGCAGTACTTC
cdr3_aa: CAWSVGGQGSYEQYF
clone_size: NA
v_call: TRBV30
d_call: TRBD1
j_call: TRBJ2-7

cdr3_nt: TGTGCCAGTAGTCGACGGCTGACATTTCCAGATACGCAGTATTTT
cdr3_aa: CASSRRLTFPDTQYF
clone_size: NA
v_call: TRBV19
d_call: NA
j_call: TRBJ2-3

cdr3_nt: TGTGCCAGCAGCCGAGGACGGTTCGACGAGCAGTACTTC
cdr3_aa: CASSRGRFDEQYF
clone_size: NA
v_call: TRBV7-8
d_call: NA
j_call: TRBJ2-7

cdr3_nt: TGTGCCAGCAGTGGTAGGACAGTTCCCGGGGAGCTGTTTTTT
cdr3_aa: CASSGRTVPGELFF
clone_size: NA
v_call: TRBV28
d_call: NA
j_call: TRBJ2-2

cdr3_nt: TGCAGCGCCCAGGGACAGGGCTACGAGCATTACTTC
cdr3_aa: CSAQGQGYEHYF
clone_size: NA
v_call: TRBV29-1
d_call: TRBD1
j_call: TRBJ2-7

cdr3_nt: TGTGCCAGCAGTTACGCCGGACAGGGGACCGGCTACACCTTC
cdr3_aa: CASSYAGQGTGYTF
clone_size: NA
v_call: TRBV6-6
d_call: TRBD1
j_call: TRBJ1-2

cdr3_nt: TGTGCCAGCAGCTTAGGACAATCCACGGATACGCAGTATTTT
cdr3_aa: CASSLGQSTDTQYF
clone_size: once
v_call: TRBV11-3
d_call: NA
j_call: TRBJ2-3

cdr3_nt: TGTGCCAGCAGCTTAGCTGGGGGGGTAACTAGTCGGGAGACCCAGTACTTC
cdr3_aa: CASSLAGGVTSRETQYF
clone_size: NA
v_call: TRBV11-2
d_call: TRBD2
j_call: TRBJ2-5

cdr3_nt: TGTGCCAGCAGCCTACGGCGGGGGACTAGCACCATATATTTT
cdr3_aa: CASSLRRGTSTIYF
clone_size: NA
v_call: TRBV7-2
d_call: NA
j_call: TRBJ1-3

cdr3_nt: TGTGCCAGCTCACCATCTGGCCAGGGGGCAACTGAAGCTTTCTTT
cdr3_aa: CASSPSGQGATEAFF
clone_size: NA
v_call: TRBV18
d_call: TRBD1
j_call: TRBJ1-1

cdr3_nt: TGTGCCAGCAGCTTAGGGCAGGACGAGCAGTACTTC
cdr3_aa: CASSLGQDEQYF
clone_size: NA
v_call: TRBV7-9
d_call: NA
j_call: TRBJ2-7

cdr3_nt: TGTGCCAGTAGTATACAGGGGGAAGAGACCCAGTACTTC
cdr3_aa: CASSIQGEETQYF
clone_size: NA
v_call: TRBV19
d_call: TRBD1
j_call: TRBJ2-5

cdr3_nt: TGTGCCAGCAGCTTAGTAGAGAATCAGCCCCAGCATTTT
cdr3_aa: CASSLVENQPQHF
clone_size: few
v_call: TRBV11-2
d_call: NA
j_call: TRBJ1-5

cdr3_nt: TGCGCCAGCACGTCAGGCAACTCCGGACAGGCTACAGAAAAACTGTTTTTT
cdr3_aa: CASTSGNSGQATEKLFF
clone_size: NA
v_call: TRBV5-1
d_call: TRBD1
j_call: TRBJ1-4

cdr3_nt: TGCGCCAGCAGTGATAATGTAGGACGTACGCAGTATTTT
cdr3_aa: CASSDNVGRTQYF
clone_size: NA
v_call: TRBV10-2
d_call: NA
j_call: TRBJ2-3

cdr3_nt: TGTGCCAGTAGTCCTGACAGGGAGAACACTGAAGCTTTCTTT
cdr3_aa: CASSPDRENTEAFF
clone_size: NA
v_call: TRBV19
d_call: TRBD1
j_call: TRBJ1-1

cdr3_nt: TGTGCCAGCAGCTTCGTCCGGGACAGCCATTCAACCCTTAATTCACCCCTCCACTTT
cdr3_aa: CASSFVRDSHSTLNSPLHF
clone_size: NA
v_call: TRBV5-8
d_call: TRBD1
j_call: TRBJ1-6

cdr3_nt: TGTGCCAGCAGCCCACAGGGCTACTCCTACGAGCAGTACTTC
cdr3_aa: CASSPQGYSYEQYF
clone_size: NA
v_call: TRBV7-3
d_call: NA
j_call: TRBJ2-7

cdr3_nt: TGTGCCAGCAGCCAGGTGGGCGCCTTTGGGGAGCAGTACTTC
cdr3_aa: CASSQVGAFGEQYF
clone_size: NA
v_call: TRBV7-9
d_call: NA
j_call: TRBJ2-7

cdr3_nt: TGTGCCACCAGGACAGCCCTAAATGAAAAACTGTTTTTT
cdr3_aa: CATRTALNEKLFF
clone_size: NA
v_call: TRBV6-1
d_call: NA
j_call: TRBJ1-4

cdr3_nt: TGCGCCAGCAGCGGGGGACTAGCGGAACACAATGAGCAGTTCTTC
cdr3_aa: CASSGGLAEHNEQFF
clone_size: NA
v_call: TRBV5-1
d_call: TRBD2
j_call: TRBJ2-1

cdr3_nt: TGCGCCAGCAGCTTGAGGGTCTCGAACACTGAAGCTTTCTTT
cdr3_aa: CASSLRVSNTEAFF
clone_size: NA
v_call: TRBV5-1
d_call: NA
j_call: TRBJ1-1

cdr3_nt: TGTGCCAGCAGTGAGTCGACTGGGTCTTGGGAGGAGCTGTTTTTT
cdr3_aa: CASSESTGSWEELFF
clone_size: NA
v_call: TRBV7-2
d_call: NA
j_call: TRBJ2-2

cdr3_nt: TGTGCCAGCAGTTTGGGGGGACTAGCGAGTGAGCAGTTCTTC
cdr3_aa: CASSLGGLASEQFF
clone_size: few
v_call: TRBV6-5
d_call: TRBD2
j_call: TRBJ2-1

cdr3_nt: TGCGCCAGCGAGGGGAATAGCGGGAGGGCCATTGTAGATACGCAGTATTTT
cdr3_aa: CASEGNSGRAIVDTQYF
clone_size: NA
v_call: TRBV4-1
d_call: TRBD2
j_call: TRBJ2-3

cdr3_nt: TGCGCCAGCTATTCAGGGGTAGGGACTGAAGCTTTCTTT
cdr3_aa: CASYSGVGTEAFF
clone_size: NA
v_call: TRBV5-1
d_call: NA
j_call: TRBJ1-1

cdr3_nt: TGCAGCGTTTTGGACAGTGCGAGAAACACCATATATTTT
cdr3_aa: CSVLDSARNTIYF
clone_size: NA
v_call: TRBV29-1
d_call: NA
j_call: TRBJ1-3

cdr3_nt: TGTGCCAGCAGCTCCCTGGAAGGCTATGGCTACACCTTC
cdr3_aa: CASSSLEGYGYTF
clone_size: few
v_call: TRBV7-8
d_call: NA
j_call: TRBJ1-2

cdr3_nt: TGTGCCAGCAGCCCCTGGGAGGGGCTCGGGGGGACTGAAGCTTTCTTT
cdr3_aa: CASSPWEGLGGTEAFF
clone_size: NA
v_call: TRBV28
d_call: NA
j_call: TRBJ1-1

cdr3_nt: TGTGCCAGCAGCTTAGGACTAGCGGGCCAAGAGACCCAGTACTTC
cdr3_aa: CASSLGLAGQETQYF
clone_size: NA
v_call: TRBV11-3
d_call: TRBD2
j_call: TRBJ2-5

cdr3_nt: TGTGCCAGCAGCCGAAGACAGGGGGCCCACCAGCCCCAGCATTTT
cdr3_aa: CASSRRQGAHQPQHF
clone_size: NA
v_call: TRBV28
d_call: TRBD1
j_call: TRBJ1-5

cdr3_nt: TGTGCCAGCAGCTTATGGGCAGGGGTTAATCAGCCCCAGCATTTT
cdr3_aa: CASSLWAGVNQPQHF
clone_size: NA
v_call: TRBV7-2
d_call: NA
j_call: TRBJ1-5

cdr3_nt: TGTGCCAGCAGTAGCGGGACTCACGACACAGATACGCAGTATTTT
cdr3_aa: CASSSGTHDTDTQYF
clone_size: few
v_call: TRBV6-4
d_call: TRBD2
j_call: TRBJ2-3

cdr3_nt: TGTGCCAGCAGTTACTCAATAGGGGGGGAGACCCAGTACTTC
cdr3_aa: CASSYSIGGETQYF
clone_size: NA
v_call: TRBV6-5
d_call: NA
j_call: TRBJ2-5

cdr3_nt: TGTGCCAGCAGTTACTCAGGGAGGGACACTGAAGCTTTCTTT
cdr3_aa: CASSYSGRDTEAFF
clone_size: NA
v_call: TRBV6-6
d_call: NA
j_call: TRBJ1-1

cdr3_nt: TGTGCCAGCAGCTTGGTACCAGACTTGAACACTGAAGCTTTCTTT
cdr3_aa: CASSLVPDLNTEAFF
clone_size: once
v_call: TRBV5-5
d_call: NA
j_call: TRBJ1-1

cdr3_nt: TGCGCCAGCAGTCAAGGAGGGACTAGCGGTTACGAGCAGTACTTC
cdr3_aa: CASSQGGTSGYEQYF
clone_size: once
v_call: TRBV4-3
d_call: TRBD2
j_call: TRBJ2-7

cdr3_nt: TGTGCCAGCAGCTCCAGCCGAGGCTACACCTTC
cdr3_aa: CASSSSRGYTF
clone_size: NA
v_call: TRBV7-2
d_call: NA
j_call: TRBJ1-2

cdr3_nt: TGTGCCAGCAGTATCGGACTAGCAAACACCGGGGAGCTGTTTTTT
cdr3_aa: CASSIGLANTGELFF
clone_size: NA
v_call: TRBV7-3
d_call: TRBD2
j_call: TRBJ2-2

cdr3_nt: TGTGCCAGCAGCGTAGAAGGGGAAGGAATAGATACGCAGTATTTT
cdr3_aa: CASSVEGEGIDTQYF
clone_size: NA
v_call: TRBV9
d_call: NA
j_call: TRBJ2-3

cdr3_nt: TGCGCCAGCAGCCAGGATTTTCCGGGACCGGGTTCAGATACGCAGTATTTT
cdr3_aa: CASSQDFPGPGSDTQYF
clone_size: NA
v_call: TRBV4-3
d_call: NA
j_call: TRBJ2-3

cdr3_nt: TGTGCCAGCAGCTTAGCCCTTAATCAGCCCCAGCATTTT
cdr3_aa: CASSLALNQPQHF
clone_size: once
v_call: TRBV7-2
d_call: NA
j_call: TRBJ1-5

cdr3_nt: TGTGCCAGTAGTATAGAATCAGGGAACTATGGCTACACCTTC
cdr3_aa: CASSIESGNYGYTF
clone_size: few
v_call: TRBV19
d_call: NA
j_call: TRBJ1-2